This T cell receptor (beta chain) stems from a study of cytomegalovirus exposure and HLA in healthy donors. Unrecorded immune exposure was likely among donors, who were nominally healthy when sampled. Study results and limitations: Reportedly, cytomegalovirus status was diagnosed with high sensitivity and specificity. In a later analysis, TCR beta V- and J-gene trimming showed a link to a missense DCLRE1C variant. Accurate HLA-A and HLA-B prediction from TCR beta sequences was reported for most subjects.

Germline CDR1 reads ENHRY; CDR2 reads SYGVKD. V was trimmed by 4 bases and J by 4 bases, leaving 13 bases between them. The CDR3 length is 14 residues. This clone appeared many times. Antigen specificity is unknown. The PCR employed 60 Vbeta primers together with 13 Jbeta primers. Profiled with immunoSEQ multiplex PCR; TCRdb holds only in-frame clones, not every one. The table has about 190,000 clones, around four fifths seen once. The chain recombines TRBV10-3 with TRBJ1-1; possibly TRBD1 for D (5 bases). This clonotype was obtained from a woman aged 40 to 49 in good health and CMV-seronegative. Sequenced input: PBMCs. This CDR3 is CAISGREEATEAFF. The CDR3 coding sequence is TGTGCCATCAGTGGCAGGGAGGAAGCCACTGAAGCTTTCTTT.